This TCR beta chain was sequenced in a study of blood T cell repertoires in COVID-19. Study at large: The origin of the acute and convalescent COVID-19 samples was the United States, Italy and Spain. T cells, B-cell-depleted T cells, or PBMCs provided the cDNA or gDNA that served as material.

Per the authors' pipeline: Counts of nucleated cells, estimated from reference gene primer amplification, were obtained. Repertoires were generated with immunoSEQ multiplex PCR, while TCRdb's copy carries only in-frame clones and drops some. That table furnishes V, J and clone size, whereas the DNA furnished D and trimming. The sample contains fewer than 250,000 clones, more than 75% of which appear only once. The specimen was peripheral blood. The receptor was isolated from a man aged 50 to 59 with acute or convalescent COVID-19.

The CDR3, as DNA: TGTGCCAGCAGCCCACGGGGGACAGGGACGAATTCACCCCTCCACTTT. Its protein product is CASSPRGTGTNSPLHF. The chain is built from TRBV2 and TRBJ1-6, with TRBD1 matching over 9 bases. V lost 6 bases to trimming and J lost 7 bases; unmatched junction nucleotides: 10. This CDR3 comprises 16 residues. Germline V gives CDR1 SNHLY, CDR2 FYNNEI.